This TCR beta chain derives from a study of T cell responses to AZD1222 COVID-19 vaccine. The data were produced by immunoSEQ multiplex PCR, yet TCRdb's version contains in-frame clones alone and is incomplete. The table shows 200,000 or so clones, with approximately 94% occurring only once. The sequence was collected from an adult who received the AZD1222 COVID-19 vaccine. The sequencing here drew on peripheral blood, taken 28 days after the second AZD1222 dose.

DNA for the CDR3: TGCGCCAGCAGTCTCTACAGGGGGGGGAGGGAAAAACTGTTTTTT. It translates to CASSLYRGGREKLFF. The V and J genes are TRBV4-3 and TRBJ1-4; the match to TRBD1 covers 8 bases. Trimming cost V 6 bases and J 8 bases; bases outside gene matches: 11. This CDR3 spans 15 amino acids. Germline loops: CDR1 LGHNA, CDR2 YSLEER.